This entry is about one T cell receptor beta chain. Its antigen is not identified. Separation from the 666-subject first cohort characterized the approximately 120-subject validation cohort, to which the donors belonged. Assay: immunoSEQ multiplex PCR; the TCRdb copy retains only in-frame clones and omits some. In the table there are about 170,000 clones, about 90% of which are singletons. This entry is derived from a study of cytomegalovirus exposure and HLA in healthy donors. Study observations and caveats: It was 164 TCR beta chains that were listed as cytomegalovirus-associated.

This CDR3 is built from 17 residues. Per the germline V gene, CDR1 is SEHNR and CDR2 is FQNEAQ (reference sequence). Trimming shortened V by 5 bases and J by 3 bases, and 22 bases separated the two germline ends. The rearrangement joins TRBV7-9 to TRBJ1-2; maybe TRBD1 (5 bases). What was sequenced was PBMCs. The receptor was isolated from a woman aged 30 to 39 in good health and CMV-seronegative. CDR3 residues: CASSPSGTSTRYYGYTF. CDR3 sequence (DNA): TGTGCCAGCAGCCCGTCGGGGACTTCCACTCGTTACTATGGCTACACCTTC.